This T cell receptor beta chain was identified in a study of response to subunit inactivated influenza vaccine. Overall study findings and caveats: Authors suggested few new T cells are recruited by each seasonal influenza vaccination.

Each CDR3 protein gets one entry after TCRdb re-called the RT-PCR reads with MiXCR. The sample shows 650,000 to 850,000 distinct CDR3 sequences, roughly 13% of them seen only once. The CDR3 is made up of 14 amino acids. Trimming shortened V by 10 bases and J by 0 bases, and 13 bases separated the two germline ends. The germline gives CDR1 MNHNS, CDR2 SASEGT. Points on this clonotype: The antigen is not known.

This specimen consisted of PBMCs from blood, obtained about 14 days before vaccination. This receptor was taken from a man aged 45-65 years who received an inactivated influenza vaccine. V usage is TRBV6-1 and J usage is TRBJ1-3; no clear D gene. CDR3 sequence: CATYLPTSGNTIYF. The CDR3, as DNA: TGTGCCACCTACCTTCCGACCTCTGGAAACACCATATATTTT.